These 5 T cell receptor beta chains originate from one sample sequenced in a study of identical twins. One entry per CDR3 protein results from TCRdb running MiXCR on the 5' RACE reads. The sample shows fewer than 650,000 distinct CDR3 sequences, under 8.5% of them seen only once. The same sample was also used in a study of yellow fever vaccine responses in identical twins.

Source material: PBMCs. The receptors were sampled from a woman aged 18-35 years in good health.

V usage is TRBV20-1 and J usage is TRBJ2-1; 16 nucleotides agree with TRBD2. The CDR3 has 17 amino acids. Looked up from germline, CDR1 is DFQATT and CDR2 is SNEGSKA (reference sequence). J lost 3 bases, V lost 4 bases, and 6 bases had no gene match. CDR3 residues: CSANKGTSGRVYNEQFF. CDR3 nucleotides: TGCAGTGCTAATAAAGGGACTAGCGGGAGGGTCTACAATGAGCAGTTCTTC.

The chain combines TRBV6-5 with TRBJ1-5; D is undetermined. With 0 bases removed from V and 7 bases from J, the gap between germline ends came to 10 bases. Germline V lookup: CDR1 MNHEY, CDR2 SVGAGI. This CDR3 has 14 amino acids. The CDR3 nucleotides are TGTGCCAGCAGTTACTCATCAGTTTCCCAGCCCCAGCATTTT. Its protein is CASSYSSVSQPQHF.

This clonotype was observed at least ten times. The chain is built from TRBV5-5 and TRBJ1-1, with 7 bases fitting TRBD1. The CDR3 sequence is 16 residues long. Germline values: CDR1 SGHKS, CDR2 YYEKEE (reference sequence). V dropped 4 bases and J dropped 4; count of bases not matched to a gene: 13. The CDR3 DNA reads TGTGCCAGCAGCCCTTGGACAGGTCGGGCGATCACTGAAGCTTTCTTT. This sequence encodes CASSPWTGRAITEAFF.

This clonotype was seen a handful of times. The genes are TRBV13 and TRBJ1-2; tentatively, D is TRBD1 (6 bases). Germline V gene data show CDR1 as PRHDT and CDR2 as FYEKMQ (reference sequence). This CDR3 spans 14 amino acids. Trimming removed 4 bases from V and 5 bases from J, with 14 bases in between. The CDR3 coding sequence is TGTGCCAGCAGCTCGAAGGAACAGGGATATGGCTACACCTTC. This codes for CASSSKEQGYGYTF.

This clonotype was observed at least ten times. The chain uses TRBV12-3 or TRBV12-4 and TRBJ2-5; no definite D call. The CDR3 runs 12 residues. Trimming cost V 4 bases and J 4 bases, with 7 bases left between them. CDR3 region: CASSSYRETQYF. DNA for the CDR3: TGTGCCAGCAGTTCGTACCGAGAGACCCAGTACTTC.